This T cell receptor beta chain came from a study of blood T cell repertoires in COVID-19. Study at large: COVID-19 samples, acute and convalescent, were from the United States, Italy and Spain.

Original processing notes: Scientists estimated how many nucleated cells there were by amplifying reference gene primers. Clones were sequenced by immunoSEQ multiplex PCR, and TCRdb holds only the in-frame ones, with some missing. V and J calls and clone size are copied from that table; D and trimming were computed from the DNA. The sample lists around 140,000 clones, just under 85% occurring once. Germline loops: CDR1 SGHTA, CDR2 FQGTGA. The CDR3 has 14 residues. Losses at the gene ends were 5 bases for V and 7 bases for J; bases not matched to a gene: 9. The sequence came from a woman aged 45-65 years with acute COVID-19. What was sequenced was PBMCs or T cells enriched from blood (not recorded which). The V and J genes are TRBV7-3 and TRBJ2-7; TRBD1 aligns across 9 bases. CDR3 DNA: TGTGCCAGCAGCGTTACAGGGGGCAAAGGGGAGCAGTACTTC. It encodes CASSVTGGKGEQYF.